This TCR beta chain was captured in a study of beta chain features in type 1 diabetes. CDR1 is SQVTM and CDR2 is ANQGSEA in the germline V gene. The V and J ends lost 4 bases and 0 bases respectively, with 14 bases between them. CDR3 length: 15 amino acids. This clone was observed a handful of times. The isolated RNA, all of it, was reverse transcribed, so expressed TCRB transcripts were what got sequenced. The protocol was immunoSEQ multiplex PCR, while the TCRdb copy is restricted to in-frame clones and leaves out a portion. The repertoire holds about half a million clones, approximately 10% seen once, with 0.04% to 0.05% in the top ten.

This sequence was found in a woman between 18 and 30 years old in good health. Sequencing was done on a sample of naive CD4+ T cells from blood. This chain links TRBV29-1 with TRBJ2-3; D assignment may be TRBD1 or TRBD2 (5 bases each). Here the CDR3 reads CSVGDRTRSTDTQYF. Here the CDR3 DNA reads TGCAGCGTTGGGGACCGGACACGTAGCACAGATACGCAGTATTTT.